A selection of T cell receptor beta chains follows, all from one sample in a study of shared clonotypes between healthy human individuals. Repertoires were generated with immunoSEQ multiplex PCR, while TCRdb's copy carries only in-frame clones and drops some. The sample includes about 510,000 clones, approximately 85% of them seen just once. The specimen was PBMCs. The receptors come from a woman in her thirties or forties in good health. Some clones in this sample may be carry-over from other donors' samples. Both conserved end residues are part of each CDR3. D genes are given only for firm matches. Clone size, where shown, is once, few, many, or a class for clones that have expanded.

J gene: TRBJ2-7; V gene: TRBV19; D gene: NA; clone size: NA; CDR3 DNA: TGTGCCAGTAGTATCAACAGGGCATGGTACTTC; CDR3 protein: CASSINRAWYF
J gene: TRBJ2-5; V gene: TRBV18; D gene: NA; clone size: NA; CDR3 DNA: TGTGCCAGCTCACGAGGCGGAGAAGAGACCCAGTACTTC; CDR3 protein: CASSRGGEETQYF
J gene: TRBJ2-1; V gene: TRBV6-4; D gene: TRBD2; clone size: NA; CDR3 DNA: TGTGCCAGCAGAACACTAGCGGGAGCTTACAATGAGCAGTTCTTC; CDR3 protein: CASRTLAGAYNEQFF
J gene: TRBJ1-2; V gene: TRBV27; D gene: NA; clone size: NA; CDR3 DNA: TGTGCCAGCAGGGGTTCGGGGCAGGGTAGAAGCTACACCTTC; CDR3 protein: CASRGSGQGRSYTF
J gene: TRBJ2-7; V gene: TRBV28; D gene: TRBD2; clone size: NA; CDR3 DNA: TGTGCCAGCAGTTCCCTGCGGGAGTATGCCGAGCAGTACTTC; CDR3 protein: CASSSLREYAEQYF
J gene: TRBJ1-2; V gene: TRBV2; D gene: TRBD1; clone size: NA; CDR3 DNA: TGTGCCAGCAGTGAGGACAGGGACGGCTACACCTTC; CDR3 protein: CASSEDRDGYTF
J gene: TRBJ2-5; V gene: TRBV5-1; D gene: TRBD2; clone size: NA; CDR3 DNA: TGCGCCACCAAGCGGGAGGGCGGTTGGGAGACCCAGTACTTC; CDR3 protein: CATKREGGWETQYF
J gene: TRBJ2-5; V gene: TRBV7-2; D gene: TRBD2; clone size: NA; CDR3 DNA: TGTGCCAGCAGTCAGGGGGCTAGCGGGAGGGGGACCCAGTACTTC; CDR3 protein: CASSQGASGRGTQYF
J gene: TRBJ2-2; V gene: TRBV5-4; D gene: NA; clone size: NA; CDR3 DNA: TGTGCCAGCAGCCCGGGCCTGCAAGGCGGGGAGCTGTTTTTT; CDR3 protein: CASSPGLQGGELFF
J gene: TRBJ1-5; V gene: TRBV15; D gene: NA; clone size: NA; CDR3 DNA: TGTGCCACCAGCAAGGGGGGTAGGACCGGAGGGCAGCCCCAGCATTTT; CDR3 protein: CATSKGGRTGGQPQHF
J gene: TRBJ2-5; V gene: TRBV15; D gene: NA; clone size: NA; CDR3 DNA: TGTGCCACCAGATACGCGGGGCAAGAGACCCAGTACTTC; CDR3 protein: CATRYAGQETQYF
J gene: TRBJ2-3; V gene: TRBV14; D gene: TRBD2; clone size: NA; CDR3 DNA: TGTGCCAGCAGCCAAGGACTAGCGGCGAGCACAGATACGCAGTATTTT; CDR3 protein: CASSQGLAASTDTQYF
J gene: TRBJ1-5; V gene: TRBV7-9; D gene: NA; clone size: few; CDR3 DNA: TGTGCCAGCAGCTTAGTCGGACAGCCCCAGCATTTT; CDR3 protein: CASSLVGQPQHF
J gene: TRBJ2-2; V gene: TRBV7-9; D gene: NA; clone size: NA; CDR3 DNA: TGTGCCAGCAGCATAGAAGGGGGTTCCACCGGGGAGCTGTTTTTT; CDR3 protein: CASSIEGGSTGELFF
J gene: TRBJ2-7; V gene: TRBV15; D gene: TRBD1; clone size: NA; CDR3 DNA: TGTGCCACCAGCAGAGATCCAGGGGGAGACGAGCAGTACTTC; CDR3 protein: CATSRDPGGDEQYF
J gene: TRBJ2-7; V gene: TRBV4-1; D gene: TRBD2; clone size: NA; CDR3 DNA: TGCGCCAGCAGCATCCGCCTTACTAGCGGGAGTTACGAGCAGTACTTC; CDR3 protein: CASSIRLTSGSYEQYF
J gene: TRBJ2-3; V gene: TRBV28; D gene: TRBD1; clone size: NA; CDR3 DNA: TGTGCCAGCAGCGGGACAGGGGGTTATACTAGCACAGATACGCAGTATTTT; CDR3 protein: CASSGTGGYTSTDTQYF
J gene: TRBJ2-3; V gene: TRBV6-1; D gene: TRBD2; clone size: NA; CDR3 DNA: TGTGCCAGCAGTGAAGCGGGGTCCTCGATAGCGGGAGGATCAGATACGCAGTATTTT; CDR3 protein: CASSEAGSSIAGGSDTQYF
J gene: TRBJ2-1; V gene: TRBV11-2; D gene: NA; clone size: NA; CDR3 DNA: TGTGCCAGCAGCTTAGAAGCAGCCTACAATGAGCAGTTCTTC; CDR3 protein: CASSLEAAYNEQFF
J gene: TRBJ2-3; V gene: TRBV10-3; D gene: NA; clone size: NA; CDR3 DNA: TGTGCCATCTCTGCGGGATTCACAGATACGCAGTATTTT; CDR3 protein: CAISAGFTDTQYF
J gene: TRBJ1-2; V gene: TRBV5-1; D gene: TRBD1; clone size: NA; CDR3 DNA: TGCGCCAGCAGCTGGGGGACAGGGGGCAGGATCATCTATGGCTATACCTTC; CDR3 protein: CASSWGTGGRIIYGYTF
J gene: TRBJ1-6; V gene: TRBV9; D gene: NA; clone size: NA; CDR3 DNA: TGTGCCAGCAGTCCCCGAGACAGTAATAATTCACCCCTCCACTTT; CDR3 protein: CASSPRDSNNSPLHF
J gene: TRBJ2-7; V gene: TRBV30; D gene: TRBD2; clone size: few; CDR3 DNA: TGTGCCTGGAGTGTACGTGCGGGAGGGGGCTACGAGCAGTACTTC; CDR3 protein: CAWSVRAGGGYEQYF
J gene: TRBJ2-7; V gene: TRBV5-6; D gene: NA; clone size: NA; CDR3 DNA: TGTGCCAGCAGCCCACGGAGGGACCGCTCCTACGAGCAGTACTTC; CDR3 protein: CASSPRRDRSYEQYF
J gene: TRBJ2-2; V gene: TRBV9; D gene: TRBD1; clone size: NA; CDR3 DNA: TGTGCCAGCAGCGAGGGACAGGGGCCCGGGGAGCTGTTTTTT; CDR3 protein: CASSEGQGPGELFF
J gene: TRBJ2-2; V gene: TRBV6-5; D gene: NA; clone size: NA; CDR3 DNA: TGTGCCACCGAGCCGGCAGGGGTCACCGGGGAGCTGTTTTTT; CDR3 protein: CATEPAGVTGELFF
J gene: TRBJ2-2; V gene: TRBV4-1; D gene: TRBD2; clone size: NA; CDR3 DNA: TGCGCCAGCAGCCAAGAGGGGACTAGAGGCACCGGGGAGCTGTTTTTT; CDR3 protein: CASSQEGTRGTGELFF